What follows is one T cell receptor (beta chain) and its context. This record comes from a study of control samples from healthy donors and cancer patients. Germline-derived CDR1 and CDR2 are SEHNR and FQNEAQ (reference sequence). The CDR3 consists of 14 residues. V gave up 1 base and J gave up 4 bases, with 10 bases separating them. Sequencing used immunoSEQ multiplex PCR; TCRdb keeps in-frame clones, though not all of them. The table has just over 80,000 clones, around 94% seen once. The chain couples TRBV7-9 to TRBJ1-2; D is unclear. Sequencing was done on a sample of blood. This TCR derives from a woman aged 18-29 years in good health. The CDR3 region is CASSLEEGPYGYTF. In DNA, the CDR3 is TGTGCCAGCAGCTTAGAGGAAGGGCCCTATGGCTACACCTTC.